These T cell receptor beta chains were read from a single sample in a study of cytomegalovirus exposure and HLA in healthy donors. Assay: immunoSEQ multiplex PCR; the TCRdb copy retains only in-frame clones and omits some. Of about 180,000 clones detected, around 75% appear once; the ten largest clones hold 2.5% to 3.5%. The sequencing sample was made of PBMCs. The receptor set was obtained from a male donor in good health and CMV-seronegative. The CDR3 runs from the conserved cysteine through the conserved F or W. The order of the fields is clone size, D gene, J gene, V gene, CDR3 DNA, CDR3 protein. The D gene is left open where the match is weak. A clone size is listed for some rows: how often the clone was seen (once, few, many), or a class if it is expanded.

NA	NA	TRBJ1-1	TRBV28	TGTGCCAGCAATTCGGGTGCTGCCGAGAACACTGAAGCTTTCTTT	CASNSGAAENTEAFF
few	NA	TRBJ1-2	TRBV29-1	TGCAGCGTTGAAAACAGGGATGGCTATGGCTACACCTTC	CSVENRDGYGYTF
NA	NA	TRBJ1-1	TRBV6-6	TGTGCCAGCAGGCTGGGAGGGGCGGGGATTAACACTGAAGCTTTCTTT	CASRLGGAGINTEAFF
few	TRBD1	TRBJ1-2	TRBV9	TGTGCCAGCAGCGTAGGGACAGGGGCTAACGGCTACACCTTC	CASSVGTGANGYTF
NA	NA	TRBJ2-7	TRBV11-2	TGTGCCAGCAGCTTTTTAATTGCGGCCTACGAGCAGTACTTC	CASSFLIAAYEQYF
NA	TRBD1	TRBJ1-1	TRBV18	TGTGCCAGCTCACCTTTGACAGGGTCCGCCACTGAAGCTTTCTTT	CASSPLTGSATEAFF
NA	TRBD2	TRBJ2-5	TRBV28	TGTGCCAGCACCGCCGGGGATAGCGGGAGAGGAGGGACCCAGTACTTC	CASTAGDSGRGGTQYF
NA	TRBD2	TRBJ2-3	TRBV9	TGTGCCAGCAGCGTAGTTTCCGGGGGGGCCCGGGATACGCAGTATTTT	CASSVVSGGARDTQYF
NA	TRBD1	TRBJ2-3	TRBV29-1	TGCAGCTCGCGGGACAGGGAAGGGGGGAATACGCAGTATTTT	CSSRDREGGNTQYF
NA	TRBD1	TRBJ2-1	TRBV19	TGTGCCAGTAGTAACGACAGGGAGCTTAACAATGAGCAGTTCTTC	CASSNDRELNNEQFF
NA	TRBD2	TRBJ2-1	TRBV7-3	TGTGCCAGCAGCCCAGGACTAGCGGGAGGCCGTCGTTTGGGCAATGAGCAGTTCTTC	CASSPGLAGGRRLGNEQFF
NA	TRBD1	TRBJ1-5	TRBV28	TGTGCCAGCCTAACAGGGGGCAACAACAATCAGCCCCAGCATTTT	CASLTGGNNNQPQHF
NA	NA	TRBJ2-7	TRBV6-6	TGTGCCAGCAGTTACTCAGAGCTCTACGAGCAGTACTTC	CASSYSELYEQYF
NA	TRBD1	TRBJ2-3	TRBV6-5	TGTGCCAGCAGTTACTCGATAACAGGGGAAGATTCGCAGTATTTT	CASSYSITGEDSQYF
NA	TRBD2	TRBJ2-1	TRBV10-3	TGTGCCATCAGTGAGCTACTAGCGGGGAGGGATGAGCAGTTCTTC	CAISELLAGRDEQFF
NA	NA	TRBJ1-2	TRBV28	TGTGCCAGCAGCCCGGGGGGCCACCTAATATATGGCTACACCTTC	CASSPGGHLIYGYTF
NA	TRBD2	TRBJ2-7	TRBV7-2	TGTGCCAGCAGCTTAGTTAGCGGGAGAGTTTTCTACGAGCAGTACTTC	CASSLVSGRVFYEQYF
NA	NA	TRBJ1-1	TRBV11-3	TGTGCCAGCGGTTGGGGCCCCAACACTGAAGCTTTCTTT	CASGWGPNTEAFF
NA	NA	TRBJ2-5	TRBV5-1	TGCGCCAGCAGCCAAATTCAGGAGACCCAGTACTTC	CASSQIQETQYF
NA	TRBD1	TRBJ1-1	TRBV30	TGTGCCTGGAGTCGGAGGGACAGGGACACTGAAGCTTTCTTT	CAWSRRDRDTEAFF
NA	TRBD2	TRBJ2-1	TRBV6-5	TGTGCCAGCAGTTACTCGCGGACTAGCGGGAGAAATAGGTTCTTC	CASSYSRTSGRNRFF
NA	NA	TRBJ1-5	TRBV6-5	TGTGCCAGCAGTTACTCGTCCGCGTTGAATCAGCCCCAGCATTTT	CASSYSSALNQPQHF
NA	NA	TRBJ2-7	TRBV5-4	TGTGCCAGCAGCTTGGCACCAGGGGTCTCCTCCTACGAGCAGTACTTC	CASSLAPGVSSYEQYF
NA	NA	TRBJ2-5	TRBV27	TGTGCCAGCAGTCCCTCGGGGGAGACCCAGTACTTC	CASSPSGETQYF
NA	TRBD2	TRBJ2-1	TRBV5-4	TGTGCCAGCAGCTCAGGACTAGCGGGAGGTTATAATGAGCAGTTCTTC	CASSSGLAGGYNEQFF
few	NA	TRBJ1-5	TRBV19	TGTGCCAGTAGTATTTCCCGAGGCGGCAATCAGCCCCAGCATTTT	CASSISRGGNQPQHF
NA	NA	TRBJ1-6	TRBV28	TGTGCCAGCAGTTTAGGAGGGGCCGGCTCCTATAATTCACCCCTCCACTTT	CASSLGGAGSYNSPLHF
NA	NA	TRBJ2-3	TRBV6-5	TGTGCCAGCACCCTCCGGACTAGCACAGATACGCAGTATTTT	CASTLRTSTDTQYF
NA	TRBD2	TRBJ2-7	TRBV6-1	TGTGCCAGCAGTTCCACTAGCGGGGTATCCTACGAGCAGTACTTC	CASSSTSGVSYEQYF
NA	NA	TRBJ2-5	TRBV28	TGTGCCAGCAGTTTGGGTGTAGTGGAGCAGTACTTC	CASSLGVVEQYF
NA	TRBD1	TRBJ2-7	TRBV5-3	TGTGCCAGAAGCCAGTCCCGGGACAGGAGCTCCTACGAGCAGTACTTC	CARSQSRDRSSYEQYF
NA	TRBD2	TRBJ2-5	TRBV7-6	TGTGCCAGCAGCTTAGCGGTCGCGGGGGGGCGAGAGACCCAGTACTTC	CASSLAVAGGRETQYF
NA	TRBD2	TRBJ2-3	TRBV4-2	TGTGCCAGCAGCCAAGTGGGGGTACTAGCGGCTAGCACAGATACGCAGTATTTT	CASSQVGVLAASTDTQYF
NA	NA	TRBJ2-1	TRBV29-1	TGCAGCGTTGAAGATGGGGGCTATGAGCAGTTCTTC	CSVEDGGYEQFF
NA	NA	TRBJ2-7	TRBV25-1	TGTGCCAGCTCGGGACAAATTTGGGGCGAGCAGTACTTC	CASSGQIWGEQYF
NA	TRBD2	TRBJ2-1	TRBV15	TGTGCCACCAGCAAGACTAGCGGAAATCTCTACAATGAGCAGTTCTTC	CATSKTSGNLYNEQFF
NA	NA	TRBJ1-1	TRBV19	TGTGCCAGTAGTATAACAGTGCTGAACACTGAAGCTTTCTTT	CASSITVLNTEAFF
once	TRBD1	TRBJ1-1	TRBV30	TGTGCCTGGAGTTTTTTGGGACAGGGAGGCACTGAAGCTTTCTTT	CAWSFLGQGGTEAFF
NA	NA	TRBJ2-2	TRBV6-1	TGTGCCAGCAGTGAAATCCGAGGGCACACCGGGGAGCTGTTTTTT	CASSEIRGHTGELFF
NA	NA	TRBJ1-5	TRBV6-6	TGTGCCAGCAGTGACGGGACAATCTGGGATCAGCCCCAGCATTTT	CASSDGTIWDQPQHF
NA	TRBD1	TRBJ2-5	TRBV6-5	TGTGCCAGCAGCCCAGGGACAGGGAAAGAGACCCAGTACTTC	CASSPGTGKETQYF
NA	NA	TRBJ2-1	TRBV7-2	TGTGCCAGCAGCTTAGATGTCTACTCCTACAATGAGCAGTTCTTC	CASSLDVYSYNEQFF
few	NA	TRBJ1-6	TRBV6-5	TGTGCCAGCAGGGTTGGACTTGTCAAGGGTTCACCCCTCCACTTT	CASRVGLVKGSPLHF
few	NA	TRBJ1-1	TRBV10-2	TGCGCCAGCAGTGAGCAGGGGTCGAACACTGAAGCTTTCTTT	CASSEQGSNTEAFF
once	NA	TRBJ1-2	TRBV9	TGTGCCAGCAGCGTAATTGAGGGCGACGGCTACACCTTC	CASSVIEGDGYTF
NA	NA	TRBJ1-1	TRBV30	TGTGCCTGGAGTCTAATACAGGGTGCGCAAGCTTTCTTT	CAWSLIQGAQAFF
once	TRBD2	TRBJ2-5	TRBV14	TGTGCCAGCAGCCACATATCCGGGACTAGCGGGATACAAGAGACCCAGTACTTC	CASSHISGTSGIQETQYF
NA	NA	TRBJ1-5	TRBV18	TGTGCCAGCTCACCATTAAATCGAGGACAGACCCTGTATAGCAATCAGCCCCAGCATTTT	CASSPLNRGQTLYSNQPQHF
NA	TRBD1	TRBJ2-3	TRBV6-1	TGTGCCAGCAGCCCCCGTCCCATGACAGGGGATACGCAGTATTTT	CASSPRPMTGDTQYF
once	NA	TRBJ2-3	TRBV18	TGTGCCAGCTCACCACCGGGCAGGGGCACAGATACGCAGTATTTT	CASSPPGRGTDTQYF
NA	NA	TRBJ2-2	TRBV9	TGTGCCAGCAGCACCCCTACGAACACCGGGGAGCTGTTTTTT	CASSTPTNTGELFF
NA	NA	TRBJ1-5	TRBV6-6	TGTGCCAGCAGTTACACCAGACAGAGCAATCAGCCCCAGCATTTT	CASSYTRQSNQPQHF
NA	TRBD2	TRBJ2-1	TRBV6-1	TGTGCCAGCAGTGCTCTAGCGGGGGTTTACAATGAGCAGTTCTTC	CASSALAGVYNEQFF
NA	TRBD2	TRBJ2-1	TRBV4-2	TGTGCCAGCCTACCGACTAGCGGGGGTCCGGGTGAGCAGTTCTTC	CASLPTSGGPGEQFF
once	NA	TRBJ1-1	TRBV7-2	TGTGCCAGCAGCTTTCTGTCGTCGAACACTGAAGCTTTCTTT	CASSFLSSNTEAFF
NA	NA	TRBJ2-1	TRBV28	TGTGCCAGCTCGGACAATGAGCAGTTCTTC	CASSDNEQFF
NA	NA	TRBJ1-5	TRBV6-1	TGTGCCAGCAGCCAGATGTATAGCAATCAGCCCCAGCATTTT	CASSQMYSNQPQHF